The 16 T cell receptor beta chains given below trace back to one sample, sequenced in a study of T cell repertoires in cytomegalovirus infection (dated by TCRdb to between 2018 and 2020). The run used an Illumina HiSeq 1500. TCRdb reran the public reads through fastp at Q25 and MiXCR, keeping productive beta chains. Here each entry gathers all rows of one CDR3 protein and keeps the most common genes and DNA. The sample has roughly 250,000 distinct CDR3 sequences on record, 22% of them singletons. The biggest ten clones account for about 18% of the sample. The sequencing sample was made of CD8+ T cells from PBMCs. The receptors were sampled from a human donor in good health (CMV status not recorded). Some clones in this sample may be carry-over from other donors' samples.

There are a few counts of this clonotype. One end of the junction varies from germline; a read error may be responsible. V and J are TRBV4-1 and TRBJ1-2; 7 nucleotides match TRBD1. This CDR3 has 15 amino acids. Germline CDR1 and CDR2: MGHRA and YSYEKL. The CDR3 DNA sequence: TGTGCCAGCAGCCAAGAGACAGGGATTAACTATGGCTACACCTTC. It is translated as CASSQETGINYGYTF.

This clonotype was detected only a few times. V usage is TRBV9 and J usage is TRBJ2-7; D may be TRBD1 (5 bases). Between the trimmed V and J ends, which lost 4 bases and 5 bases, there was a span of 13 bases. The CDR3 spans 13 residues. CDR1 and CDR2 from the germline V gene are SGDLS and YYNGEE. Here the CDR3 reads CASSLGHPDEQYF. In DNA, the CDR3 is TGTGCCAGCAGCCTAGGACACCCAGACGAGCAGTACTTC.

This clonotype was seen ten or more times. CDR3 region: CASSAGTGNWGAANTGELFF. The CDR3 DNA sequence: TGTGCCAGCAGCGCCGGTACCGGAAACTGGGGGGCCGCAAACACCGGGGAGCTGTTTTTT. This chain uses TRBV9 with TRBJ2-2; possibly TRBD1 or TRBD2 for D (6 bases each). V lost 3 bases and J lost 2, with 26 bases in between. The length of the CDR3 is 20 residues. Germline V gene data show CDR1 as SGDLS and CDR2 as YYNGEE.

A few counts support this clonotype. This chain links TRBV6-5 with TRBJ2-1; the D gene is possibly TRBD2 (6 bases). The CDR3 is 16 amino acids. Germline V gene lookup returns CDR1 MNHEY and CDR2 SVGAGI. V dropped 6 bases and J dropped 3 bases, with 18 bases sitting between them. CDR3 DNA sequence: TGTGCCAGCAGGGGGATTCACGGGGGACTCTACAATGAGCAGTTCTTC. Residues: CASRGIHGGLYNEQFF.

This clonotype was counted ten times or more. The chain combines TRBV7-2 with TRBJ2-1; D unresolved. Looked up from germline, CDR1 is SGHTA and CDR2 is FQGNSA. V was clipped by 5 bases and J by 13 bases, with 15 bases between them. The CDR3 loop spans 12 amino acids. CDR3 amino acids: CASSLGRIEQFF. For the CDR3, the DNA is TGTGCCAGCAGCCTAGGAAGGATTGAACAGTTCTTC.

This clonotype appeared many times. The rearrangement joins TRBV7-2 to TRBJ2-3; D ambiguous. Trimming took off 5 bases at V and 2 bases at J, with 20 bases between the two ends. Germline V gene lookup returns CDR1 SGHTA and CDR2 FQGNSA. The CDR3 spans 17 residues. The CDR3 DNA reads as TGTGCCAGCAGCCCCCCCGGGTGGCTCACACTCACAGATACGCAGTATTTT. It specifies CASSPPGWLTLTDTQYF. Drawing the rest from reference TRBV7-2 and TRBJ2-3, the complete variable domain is GAGVSQSPSNKVTEKGKDVELRCDPISGHTALYWYRQSLGQGLEFLIYFQGNSAPDKSGLPSDRFSAERTGGSVSTLTIQRTQQEDSAVYLCASSPPGWLTLTDTQYFGPGTRLTVL.

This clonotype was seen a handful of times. This CDR3 reads CSAQLQDTVPYEQYF. CDR3 DNA: TGCAGTGCCCAGTTGCAGGACACCGTTCCCTACGAGCAGTACTTC. V gene TRBV20-1 combines with J gene TRBJ2-7; D may be TRBD1 (5 bases). Germline assignment: CDR1 DFQATT and CDR2 SNEGSKA (reference sequence). This CDR3 comprises 15 residues. V shed 6 bases and J shed 2 bases, with 20 bases lying between them.

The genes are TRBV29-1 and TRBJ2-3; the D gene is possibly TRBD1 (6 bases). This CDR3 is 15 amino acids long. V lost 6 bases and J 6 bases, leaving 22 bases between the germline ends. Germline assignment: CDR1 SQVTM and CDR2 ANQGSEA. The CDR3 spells CSVTLFRGNPDTQYF. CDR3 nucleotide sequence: TGCAGCGTCACACTCTTCAGGGGAAACCCCGATACGCAGTATTTT.

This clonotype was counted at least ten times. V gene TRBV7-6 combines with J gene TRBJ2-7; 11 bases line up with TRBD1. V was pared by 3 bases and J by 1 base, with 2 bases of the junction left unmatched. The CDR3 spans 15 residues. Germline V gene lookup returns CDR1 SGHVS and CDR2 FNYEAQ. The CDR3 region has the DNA TGTGCCAGCAGCTTGGGGACAGGGGGGTCCTACGAGCAGTACTTC. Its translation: CASSLGTGGSYEQYF.

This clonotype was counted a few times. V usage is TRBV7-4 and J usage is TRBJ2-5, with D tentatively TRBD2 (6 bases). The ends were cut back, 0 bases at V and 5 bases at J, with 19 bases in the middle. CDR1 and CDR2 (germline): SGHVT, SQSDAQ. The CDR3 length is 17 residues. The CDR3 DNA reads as TGTGCCAGCAGCTTAGCCCGTGGGACTCCCGGGTGGGAGACCCAGTACTTC. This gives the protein CASSLARGTPGWETQYF.

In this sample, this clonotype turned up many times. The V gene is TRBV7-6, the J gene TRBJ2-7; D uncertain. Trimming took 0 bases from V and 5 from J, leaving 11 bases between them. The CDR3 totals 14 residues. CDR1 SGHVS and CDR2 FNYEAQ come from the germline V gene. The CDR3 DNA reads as TGTGCCAGCAGCTTAGCAGGTCCGGCGGACGAGCAGTACTTC. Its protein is CASSLAGPADEQYF. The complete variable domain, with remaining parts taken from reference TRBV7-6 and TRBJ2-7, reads GAGVSQSPRYKVTKRGQDVALRCDPISGHVSLYWYRQALGQGPEFLTYFNYEAQQDKSGLPNDRFSAERPEGSISTLTIQRTEQRDSAMYRCASSLAGPADEQYFGPGTRLTVT.

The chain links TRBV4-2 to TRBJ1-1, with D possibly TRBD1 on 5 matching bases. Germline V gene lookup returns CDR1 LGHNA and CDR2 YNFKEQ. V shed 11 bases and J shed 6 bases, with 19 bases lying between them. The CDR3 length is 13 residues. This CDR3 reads CAAKAGRGAEAFF. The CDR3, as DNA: TGTGCCGCTAAGGCGGGGCGAGGGGCTGAAGCTTTCTTT.

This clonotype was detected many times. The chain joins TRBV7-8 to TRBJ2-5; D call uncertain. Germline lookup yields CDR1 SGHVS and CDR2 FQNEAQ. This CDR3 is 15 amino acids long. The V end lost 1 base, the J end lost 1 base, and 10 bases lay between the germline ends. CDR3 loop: CASSLGFAAQETQYF. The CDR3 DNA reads TGTGCCAGCAGCTTAGGTTTTGCAGCCCAAGAGACCCAGTACTTC.

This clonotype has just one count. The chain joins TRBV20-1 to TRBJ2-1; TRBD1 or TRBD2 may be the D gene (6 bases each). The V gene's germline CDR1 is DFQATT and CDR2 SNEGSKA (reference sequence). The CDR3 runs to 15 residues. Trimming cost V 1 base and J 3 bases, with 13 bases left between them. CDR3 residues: CSARAEGGIYNEQFF. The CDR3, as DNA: TGCAGTGCTAGAGCCGAGGGGGGAATCTACAATGAGCAGTTCTTC.

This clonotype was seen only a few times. The CDR3 reads CASSQPGVNIQYF. In DNA, the CDR3 is TGTGCCAGCAGTCAACCCGGGGTGAACATTCAGTACTTC. The V gene is TRBV2, the J gene TRBJ2-4; a weak D match, TRBD2 (5 bases). Germline CDR1 and CDR2: SNHLY and FYNNEI. With 5 bases removed from V and 7 bases from J, the gap between germline ends came to 12 bases. There are 13 residues in the CDR3.

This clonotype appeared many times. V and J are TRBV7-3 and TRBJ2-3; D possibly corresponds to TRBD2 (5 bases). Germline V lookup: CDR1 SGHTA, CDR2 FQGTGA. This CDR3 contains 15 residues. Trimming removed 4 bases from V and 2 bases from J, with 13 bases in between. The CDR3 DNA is TGTGCCAGCAGCTCCGCGGGCGCAGACACAGATACGCAGTATTTT. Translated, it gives CASSSAGADTDTQYF. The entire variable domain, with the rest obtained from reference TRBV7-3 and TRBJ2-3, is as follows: GAGVSQTPSNKVTEKGKYVELRCDPISGHTALYWYRQSLGQGPEFLIYFQGTGAADDSGLPNDRFFAVRPEGSVSTLKIQRTERGDSAVYLCASSSAGADTDTQYFGPGTRLTVL.